The 23 T cell receptor beta chains in this list originate from one sample, sequenced in a study of T cells in Graves' hyperthyroidism and ophthalmopathy. The source material, RNA transcripts, was used to amplify TCR beta CDR3 regions. TCR CDR3 underwent first-round RT-PCR with the HTBI primer set. TCRdb itself ran the multiplex PCR reads through MiXCR, one entry per CDR3 protein. The sample holds 550,000 to 800,000 distinct CDR3 sequences, approximately 16% seen once. The sequencing input was blood. These TCRs come from a man aged 18 to 35 with Graves' hyperthyroidism.

The rearrangement uses TRBV20-1 and TRBJ2-3; 12 bases fit TRBD2. CDR1 is DFQATT, CDR2 SNEGSKA, per germline (reference sequence). This CDR3 is built from 17 residues. Trimming at V came to 5 bases and at J to 2 bases, leaving 11 bases not matched to a gene. The CDR3 coding sequence is TGCAGTGCTCAGAGGGCGGGGACTAGCGGGTACACAGATACGCAGTATTTT. The encoded protein is CSAQRAGTSGYTDTQYF.

This clonotype has at least ten counts. The chain recombines TRBV30 with TRBJ2-1; D is undetermined. Germline loops: CDR1 GTSNPN, CDR2 SVGIG (reference sequence). There are 15 residues in the CDR3. The V gene lost 5 bases and the J gene lost 1 base, with 15 bases spanning the gap. CDR3 in amino acids: CAWGPMSRSYNEQFF. The CDR3 region has the DNA TGTGCCTGGGGCCCTATGAGCCGATCCTACAATGAGCAGTTCTTC.

This chain joins TRBV7-9 and TRBJ2-4; TRBD2 matches at 9 bases. The CDR3 extends over 15 amino acids. Germline trimming cut 9 bases from V and 9 bases from J; bases unmatched to any gene: 15. Germline V CDR1 and CDR2: SEHNR, FQNEAQ (reference sequence). DNA for the CDR3: TGTGCCAGTACAAGGCGGGAGGGCCGGAGAGTCATTCAGTACTTC. It specifies CASTRREGRRVIQYF.

The V and J genes are TRBV28 and TRBJ1-5, with 8 bases lining up with TRBD1. From germline, CDR1 is MDHEN and CDR2 SYDVKM. V shed 6 bases and J 3 bases; nucleotides not matched to a gene: 4. The CDR3 runs 14 residues. The CDR3 loop is CASRKDRDNQPQHF. The CDR3 DNA sequence: TGTGCCAGCAGGAAGGACAGGGACAATCAGCCCCAGCATTTT. The whole variable domain, remainder taken from reference TRBV28 and TRBJ1-5, is DVKVTQSSRYLVKRTGEKVFLECVQDMDHENMFWYRQDPGLGLRLIYFSYDVKMKEKGDIPEGYSVSREKKERFSLILESASTNQTSMYLCASRKDRDNQPQHFGDGTRLSIL.

The genes are TRBV27 and TRBJ2-1; TRBD2 matches 9 bases. The CDR3 is made up of 15 amino acids. CDR1 is MNHEY and CDR2 is SMNVEV in the germline V gene (reference sequence). V trimming: 6 bases; J trimming: 7 bases; junction bases outside the gene matches: 10. CDR3 nucleotides: TGTGCCAGCAGAGTTTTAGCGGGAGTAAAAAATGAGCAGTTCTTC. Translated, it gives CASRVLAGVKNEQFF.

This chain joins TRBV7-8 and TRBJ2-7; 9 nucleotides align to TRBD2. The V gene end was trimmed by 7 bases and the J gene end by 2 bases; junction bases not matched to a gene: 6. Germline CDR1 reads SGHVS; CDR2 reads FQNEAQ. The CDR3 runs to 14 residues. CDR3 nucleotides: TGTGCCAGCACCCCTTTAGCGGGAGCCTACGAGCAGTACTTC. Encoded protein: CASTPLAGAYEQYF.

The chain couples TRBV6-5 to TRBJ1-4; TRBD1 might be the D (5 bases). The CDR3 length is 16 residues. The V and J ends lost 7 bases and 8 bases respectively, with 23 bases between them. The V gene's germline CDR1 is MNHEY and CDR2 SVGAGI. The CDR3 DNA is TGTGCCAGCATTTTTACGGGGGGAGAACCCCAGGAAAAACTGTTTTTT. This encodes CASIFTGGEPQEKLFF.

The J gene is TRBJ2-1, the V gene TRBV24-1, with TRBD2 matching 16 bases. Trimming at V came to 4 bases and at J to 8 bases, leaving 13 bases not matched to a gene. This CDR3 is built from 19 residues. CDR1 is KGHDR, CDR2 SFDVKD, per germline. As DNA, the CDR3 is TGTGCCACCAGTGACCCGGGACTAGCGGGAGGGCCAGCGACCGATGAGCAGTTCTTC. It is translated as CATSDPGLAGGPATDEQFF.

This clonotype was counted between two and nine times. This rearrangement joins TRBV16 to TRBJ2-1; D is possibly TRBD2 (6 bases). CDR1 KGHSY and CDR2 FQNENV come from the germline V gene. CDR3 length: 16 residues. The V gene lost 6 bases and the J gene lost 4 bases, with 19 bases spanning the gap. The CDR3: CASRPGERTVYNEQFF. The CDR3 coding sequence is TGTGCCAGCAGGCCGGGGGAAAGGACTGTTTACAATGAGCAGTTCTTC.

This clonotype was detected ten times or more. CDR3 loop: CSARRTGQGHGYTF. CDR3 bases: TGCAGTGCTAGAAGAACGGGACAGGGGCATGGCTACACCTTC. The chain uses TRBV20-1 and TRBJ1-2; 10 nucleotides align to TRBD1. The germline gives CDR1 DFQATT, CDR2 SNEGSKA (reference sequence). V was pared by 2 bases and J by 6 bases, with 6 bases of the junction left unmatched. The CDR3 contains 14 residues.

The V call is TRBV3-1, the J call TRBJ2-1; D may correspond to TRBD1 or TRBD2 (5 bases each). Germline CDR1 is LGHDT and CDR2 is YNNKEL (reference sequence). This CDR3 has 15 residues. The ends were cut back, 2 bases at V and 7 bases at J, with 15 bases in the middle. The CDR3 nucleotides read TGTGCCAGCAGCCAACTTGGAGAGGGGTGGAATGAGCAGTTCTTC. As protein: CASSQLGEGWNEQFF.

This clonotype was recorded once. The CDR3 spells CASSLPPDYAEPTTNEKLFF. CDR3 DNA sequence: TGTGCCAGCAGTTTACCGCCCGACTACGCAGAACCAACAACTAATGAAAAACTGTTTTTT. The chain uses TRBV28 and TRBJ1-4; D not certain. Per germline, CDR1 MDHEN and CDR2 SYDVKM. The CDR3 covers 20 residues. Trimming took off 2 bases at V and 0 bases at J, with 22 bases between the two ends.

This clonotype was recorded a few times. The CDR3 loop is CASSWPALKEQFF. In nucleotides, the CDR3 is TGTGCCAGTAGTTGGCCGGCCCTTAAGGAGCAGTTCTTC. This chain uses TRBV19 with TRBJ2-1; D is undetermined. This CDR3 is 13 amino acids long. V was trimmed by 5 bases and J by 10 bases, leaving 15 bases between them. Germline lookup yields CDR1 LNHDA and CDR2 SQIVND (reference sequence).

This clonotype was seen at least ten times. The chain is built from TRBV6-6 and TRBJ2-5; 10 bases fit TRBD1. In germline, CDR1 is MNHNY, CDR2 SVGAGI (reference sequence). The CDR3 is made up of 15 amino acids. The J segment lost 2 bases and the V segment lost 2 bases, leaving 2 bases of the junction unmatched. CDR3 amino acids: CASSYRTGGQETQYF. The CDR3 coding sequence is TGTGCCAGCAGTTACAGGACAGGGGGACAAGAGACCCAGTACTTC.

This clonotype was picked up many times. The rearrangement uses TRBV18 and TRBJ2-5, with D uncertain. Germline values: CDR1 KGHSH, CDR2 LQKENI. Between the trimmed V and J ends, which lost 3 bases and 7 bases, there was a span of 15 bases. The CDR3 runs to 14 residues. As DNA, the CDR3 is TGTGCCAGCTCACCGATTGGATCCCACGGGACCCAGTACTTC. Protein sequence: CASSPIGSHGTQYF.

This clonotype has only a few counts. The rearrangement joins TRBV4-2 to TRBJ2-3; possibly TRBD2 for D (6 bases). Germline V CDR1 and CDR2: LGHNA, YNFKEQ. The CDR3 runs 17 residues. With 2 bases removed from V and 1 base from J, the gap between germline ends came to 16 bases. DNA of the CDR3: TGTGCCAGCAGCCAAACTATAGCGGTGCAGGGCACAGATACGCAGTATTTT. Translation gives CASSQTIAVQGTDTQYF.

This clonotype was recorded many times. The genes are TRBV3-1 and TRBJ1-2; perhaps TRBD1 as D (6 bases). CDR1 is LGHDT, CDR2 YNNKEL, per germline (reference sequence). V lost 5 bases to trimming and J lost 4 bases, with 17 bases between them. This CDR3 comprises 15 residues. The CDR3 spells CASSGPTGSGYGYTF. Written as DNA, the CDR3 is TGTGCCAGCAGCGGGCCGACAGGAAGCGGCTATGGCTACACCTTC.

This clonotype was counted between two and nine times. The chain recombines TRBV18 with TRBJ2-1; D not resolved. The CDR3 is 14 residues long. V was trimmed by 0 bases and J by 6 bases, leaving 9 bases between them. Per the germline V gene, CDR1 is KGHSH and CDR2 is LQKENI. CDR3 loop: CASSPPFGPNEQFF. The CDR3 region has the DNA TGTGCCAGCTCACCACCATTTGGCCCCAATGAGCAGTTCTTC.

The chain uses TRBV7-2 and TRBJ2-5, with D perhaps matching TRBD2 (5 bases). This CDR3 region has 16 residues. V dropped 0 bases and J dropped 5 bases, with 16 bases sitting between them. Germline V CDR1 and CDR2: SGHTA, FQGNSA. In DNA, the CDR3 is TGTGCCAGCAGCTTAGCAGGGTCACTAGATCATGAGACCCAGTACTTC. Translating it yields CASSLAGSLDHETQYF.

The chain recombines TRBV20-1 with TRBJ1-2, with 7 bases lining up with TRBD1. The CDR3 totals 14 residues. CDR1 and CDR2 (germline): DFQATT, SNEGSKA (reference sequence). The junction had 6 bases not matched to a gene; V was cut back by 4 bases and J by 1 base. CDR3 protein: CSAKGTDFNYGYTF. For the CDR3, the DNA is TGCAGTGCTAAGGGGACAGATTTTAACTATGGCTACACCTTC.

A note on this clonotype: Given a much more abundant clone one base away, this may be a read error. The rearrangement links TRBV28 to TRBJ2-1; 13 bases map to TRBD2. There are 18 residues in the CDR3. V shed 2 bases, J shed 2 bases, and the junction held 6 bases outside the gene matches. Germline V CDR1 and CDR2: MDHEN, SYDVKM. This chain's CDR3 is CASSLRRTSGSAYNEQFF. DNA of the CDR3: TGTGCCAGCAGTTTAAGACGGACTAGCGGGAGCGCCTACAATGAGCAGTTCTTC.

The sample holds a few counts of this clonotype. The rearrangement joins TRBV15 to TRBJ1-1, with 7 nucleotides matching TRBD1. The CDR3 runs to 15 residues. J lost 0 bases, V lost 5 bases, and 6 bases had no gene match. In germline, CDR1 is LNHNV, CDR2 YYDKDF (reference sequence). The CDR3 DNA reads as TGTGCCACCAGCCCTCGGACAGGCCTGAACACTGAAGCTTTCTTT. It specifies CATSPRTGLNTEAFF. The variable domain in full, completed from reference TRBV15 and TRBJ1-1, reads DAMVIQNPRYQVTQFGKPVTLSCSQTLNHNVMYWYQQKSSQAPKLLFHYYDKDFNNEADTPDNFQSRRPNTSFCFLDIRSPGLGDTAMYLCATSPRTGLNTEAFFGQGTRLTVV.

The CDR3 loop reads CSVLLAGGPEADTQYF. The CDR3 DNA reads as TGCAGCGTCCTACTAGCGGGAGGGCCCGAGGCAGATACGCAGTATTTT. The genes are TRBV29-1 and TRBJ2-3; the match to TRBD2 covers 13 bases. Germline CDR1 reads SQVTM; CDR2 reads ANQGSEA. V trimming: 6 bases; J trimming: 4 bases; junction bases outside the gene matches: 10. CDR3 length equals 16 residues.